This T cell receptor (beta chain) was identified during a study of CD8+CD57+ T cells in acquired aplastic anemia. Germline V gives CDR1 SGHAT, CDR2 FQNNGV. V lost 5 bases and J 0 bases, leaving 14 bases between the germline ends. The CDR3 is 15 amino acids. This clonotype was counted at least ten times. It was genomic DNA that served as the template for profiling TCR beta VDJ and CDR3. TCRdb redid the calling of the reads with MiXCR, one entry per CDR3 protein. The sample yields 250,000 to 350,000 distinct CDR3 sequences, roughly half seen once. What was sequenced was sorted CD4+, CD8+, or CD8+CD57+ T cells (not recorded which) from PBMCs. This TCR was recovered from a human donor with severe aplastic anemia or a healthy control (not recorded which). V gene TRBV11-2 combines with J gene TRBJ2-7, with D perhaps matching TRBD2 (5 bases). The CDR3 here is CASSRPPGNSYEQYF. DNA for the CDR3: TGTGCCAGCAGCCGACCTCCGGGGAACTCCTACGAGCAGTACTTC. Based on the CDR3 plus reference TRBV11-2 and TRBJ2-7, the full variable domain is EAGVAQSPRYKIIEKRQSVAFWCNPISGHATLYWYQQILGQGPKLLIQFQNNGVVDDSQLPKDRFSAERLKGVDSTLKIQPAKLEDSAVYLCASSRPPGNSYEQYFGPGTRLTVT.